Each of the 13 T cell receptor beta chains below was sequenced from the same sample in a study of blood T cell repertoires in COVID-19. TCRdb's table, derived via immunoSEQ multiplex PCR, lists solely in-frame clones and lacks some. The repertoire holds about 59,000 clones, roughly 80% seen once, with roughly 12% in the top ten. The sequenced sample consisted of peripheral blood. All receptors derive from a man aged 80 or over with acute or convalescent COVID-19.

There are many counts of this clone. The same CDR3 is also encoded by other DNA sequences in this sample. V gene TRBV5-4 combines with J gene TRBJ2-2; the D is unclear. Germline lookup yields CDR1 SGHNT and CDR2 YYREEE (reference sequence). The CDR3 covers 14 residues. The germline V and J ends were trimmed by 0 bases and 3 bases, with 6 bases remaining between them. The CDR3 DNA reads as TGTGCCAGCAGCTTGGGGCAGGACACCGGGGAGCTGTTTTTT. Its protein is CASSLGQDTGELFF.

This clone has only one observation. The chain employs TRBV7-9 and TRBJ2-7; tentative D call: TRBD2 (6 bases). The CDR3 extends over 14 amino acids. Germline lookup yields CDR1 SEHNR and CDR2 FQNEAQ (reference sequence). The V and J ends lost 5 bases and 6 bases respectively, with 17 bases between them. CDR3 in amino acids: CASSNGDFVSEQYF. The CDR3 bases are TGTGCCAGCAGCAATGGGGACTTTGTGTCCGAGCAGTACTTC.

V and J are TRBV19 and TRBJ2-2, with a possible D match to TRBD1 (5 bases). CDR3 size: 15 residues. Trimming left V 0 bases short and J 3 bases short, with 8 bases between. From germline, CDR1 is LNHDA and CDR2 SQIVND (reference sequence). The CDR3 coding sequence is TGTGCCAGTAGTATAGATGGCAGGGACACCGGGGAGCTGTTTTTT. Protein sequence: CASSIDGRDTGELFF.

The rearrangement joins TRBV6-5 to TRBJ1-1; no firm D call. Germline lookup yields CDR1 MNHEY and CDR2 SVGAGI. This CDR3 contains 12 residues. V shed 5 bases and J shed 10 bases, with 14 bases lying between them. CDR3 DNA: TGTGCCAGCAGTCCAGGTGGAGGGAGAGCTTTCTTT. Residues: CASSPGGGRAFF.

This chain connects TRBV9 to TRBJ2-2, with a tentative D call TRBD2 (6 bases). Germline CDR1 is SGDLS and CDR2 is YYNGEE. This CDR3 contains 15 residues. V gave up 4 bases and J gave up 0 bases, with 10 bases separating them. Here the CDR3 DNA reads TGTGCCAGCAGCATCGGGACTGCGAACACCGGGGAGCTGTTTTTT. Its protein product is CASSIGTANTGELFF.

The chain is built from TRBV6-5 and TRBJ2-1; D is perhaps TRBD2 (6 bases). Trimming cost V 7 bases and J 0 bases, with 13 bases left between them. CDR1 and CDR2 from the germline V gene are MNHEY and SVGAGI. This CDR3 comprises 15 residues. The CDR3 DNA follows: TGTGCCAGCAAGACAGTAGCGGACTCCTACAATGAGCAGTTCTTC. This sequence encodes CASKTVADSYNEQFF.

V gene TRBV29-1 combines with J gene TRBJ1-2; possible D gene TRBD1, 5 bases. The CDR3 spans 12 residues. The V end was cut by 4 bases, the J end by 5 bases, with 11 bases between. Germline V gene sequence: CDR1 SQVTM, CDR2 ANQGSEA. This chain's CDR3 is CSVGGGGYGYTF. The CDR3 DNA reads TGCAGCGTTGGGGGGGGAGGATATGGCTACACCTTC.

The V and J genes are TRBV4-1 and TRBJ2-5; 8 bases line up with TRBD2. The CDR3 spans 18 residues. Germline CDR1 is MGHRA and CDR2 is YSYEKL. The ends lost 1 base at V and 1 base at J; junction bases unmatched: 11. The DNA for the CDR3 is TGCGCCAGCAGCCAAGGGCGAGATCGCGGGGGGCGCCAAGAGACCCAGTACTTC. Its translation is CASSQGRDRGGRQETQYF.

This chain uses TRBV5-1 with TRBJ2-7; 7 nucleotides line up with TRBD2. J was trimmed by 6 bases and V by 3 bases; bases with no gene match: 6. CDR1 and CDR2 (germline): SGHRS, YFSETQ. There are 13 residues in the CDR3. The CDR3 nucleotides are TGCGCCAGCAGCTACCGGGGCGGGGGCGAGCAGTACTTC. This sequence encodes CASSYRGGGEQYF.

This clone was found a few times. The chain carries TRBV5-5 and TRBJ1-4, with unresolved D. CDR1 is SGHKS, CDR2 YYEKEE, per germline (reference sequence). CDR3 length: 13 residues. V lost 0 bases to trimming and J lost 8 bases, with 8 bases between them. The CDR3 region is CASSLGSAEKLFF. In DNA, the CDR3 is TGTGCCAGCAGCTTGGGTAGCGCGGAAAAACTGTTTTTT.

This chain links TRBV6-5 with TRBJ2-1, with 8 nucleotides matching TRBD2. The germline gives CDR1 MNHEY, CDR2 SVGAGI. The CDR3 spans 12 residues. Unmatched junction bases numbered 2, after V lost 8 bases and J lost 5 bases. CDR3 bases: TGTGCCAGCGGCGGGAGGAACAATGAGCAGTTCTTC. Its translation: CASGGRNNEQFF.

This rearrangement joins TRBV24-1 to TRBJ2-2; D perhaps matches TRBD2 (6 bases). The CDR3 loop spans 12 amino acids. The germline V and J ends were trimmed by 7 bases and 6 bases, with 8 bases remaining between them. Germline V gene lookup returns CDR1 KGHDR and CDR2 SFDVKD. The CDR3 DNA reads TGTGCCACCAGCAGGGAGGCCGGGGAGCTGTTTTTT. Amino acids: CATSREAGELFF.

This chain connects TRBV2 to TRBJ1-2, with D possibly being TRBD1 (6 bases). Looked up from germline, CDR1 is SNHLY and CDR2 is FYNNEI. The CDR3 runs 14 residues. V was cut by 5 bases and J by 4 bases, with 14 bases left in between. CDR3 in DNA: TGTGCCAGCAGTCTGGACAGTATTTCCTATGGCTACACCTTC. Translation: CASSLDSISYGYTF.